The 2 T cell receptor beta chains below come from one sample, sequenced in a study of T cell responses to AZD1222 COVID-19 vaccine. Repertoires were generated with immunoSEQ multiplex PCR, while TCRdb's copy carries only in-frame clones and drops some. The sample lists more than 95,000 clones, 88% occurring once. This specimen was peripheral blood, taken on day 0 of AZD1222 vaccination. The receptors come from an adult in good health.

The V and J genes are TRBV27 and TRBJ1-6, with D unresolved. Trimming shortened V by 5 bases and J by 7 bases, and 15 bases separated the two germline ends. CDR1 is MNHEY and CDR2 is SMNVEV in the germline V gene (reference sequence). CDR3 length: 15 residues. In DNA, the CDR3 is TGTGCCAGCAGTCCCACGAGGAGGAACAATTCACCCCTCCACTTT. The encoded protein is CASSPTRRNNSPLHF.

The V gene is TRBV5-1, the J gene TRBJ1-2, with 7 positions matching TRBD1. V trimming: 4 bases; J trimming: 8 bases; junction bases outside the gene matches: 8. This CDR3 has 13 residues. Germline loops: CDR1 SGHRS, CDR2 YFSETQ. DNA for the CDR3: TGCGCCAGCAGCCTACATACAGGGGCCGGCTACACCTTC. Translation: CASSLHTGAGYTF.